The rows below give T cell receptor beta chains drawn from one sample of a study of blood T cell repertoires in COVID-19. Some clones are missing from TCRdb's copy, which holds only in-frame ones; the method was immunoSEQ multiplex PCR. The repertoire includes 250,000 or so clones, roughly 85% of them detected once, and less than 3.5% sits in the top ten. The material sequenced was peripheral blood. These receptors were taken from a woman younger than 35 with acute or convalescent COVID-19. CDR3s include the opening cysteine and the closing phenylalanine or tryptophan. D genes are given only for firm matches. Where a row states a size, it is once, few, many or the class of an expanded clone; other rows omit it.

abundance	d_gene	j_gene	v_gene	CDR3aa	CDR3nt
NA	TRBD1	TRBJ2-7	TRBV30	CAWSRKPGQADYEQYF	TGTGCCTGGAGCCGGAAACCGGGACAGGCCGACTACGAGCAGTACTTC
NA	TRBD1	TRBJ2-1	TRBV5-4	CASSVAGTGGRYEQFF	TGTGCCAGCAGCGTCGCCGGGACAGGGGGCCGCTATGAGCAGTTCTTC
once	NA	TRBJ2-7	TRBV5-1	CASSWGVGGTAWEYF	TGCGCCAGCAGCTGGGGCGTGGGCGGGACGGCGTGGGAGTACTTC
NA	NA	TRBJ1-1	TRBV19	CASRLTGNTEAFF	TGTGCCAGTAGGCTGACAGGGAACACTGAAGCTTTCTTT
NA	NA	TRBJ1-1	TRBV19	CASSIDELRRAFF	TGTGCCAGTAGTATAGATGAACTAAGGAGAGCTTTCTTT
NA	TRBD2	TRBJ2-7	TRBV19	CASSWNPSGSNSHEQYF	TGTGCCAGTAGTTGGAACCCTAGCGGGAGCAATTCCCACGAGCAGTACTTC
NA	NA	TRBJ2-3	TRBV15	CATSRAGSPQGDTQYF	TGTGCCACCAGCAGAGCCGGGAGTCCCCAGGGAGATACGCAGTATTTT
NA	NA	TRBJ2-2	TRBV5-1	CASSFNSLTGELFF	TGCGCCAGCAGCTTTAACAGTCTCACCGGGGAGCTGTTTTTT
NA	NA	TRBJ1-6	TRBV9	CASSVAPNSPLHF	TGTGCCAGCAGCGTAGCCCCAAATTCACCCCTCCACTTT
NA	NA	TRBJ2-7	TRBV9	CASSLGVNYEQYF	TGTGCCAGCAGCCTCGGAGTTAATTACGAGCAGTACTTC
few	NA	TRBJ1-1	TRBV5-1	CASSWDIENTEAFF	TGCGCCAGCAGCTGGGACATAGAGAACACTGAAGCTTTCTTT
NA	TRBD2	TRBJ2-2	TRBV5-4	CASSLRLAGFRVGELFF	TGTGCCAGCAGCTTGCGACTAGCGGGATTCAGGGTCGGGGAGCTGTTTTTT
NA	TRBD1	TRBJ1-1	TRBV13	CASSSQGKGTEAFF	TGTGCCAGCAGCTCACAGGGGAAGGGCACTGAAGCTTTCTTT
NA	TRBD1	TRBJ2-5	TRBV14	CASSHWTGYQETQYF	TGTGCCAGCAGCCACTGGACAGGGTACCAAGAGACCCAGTACTTC
NA	NA	TRBJ2-7	TRBV28	CASSLTLPYYEQYF	TGTGCCAGCAGTTTAACACTACCCTACTACGAGCAGTACTTC
NA	TRBD1	TRBJ1-3	TRBV7-2	CASSPRQGPSGNTIYF	TGTGCCAGCAGCCCCCGACAGGGCCCCTCTGGAAACACCATATATTTT
NA	TRBD1	TRBJ2-1	TRBV6-5	CASTRQGAREQFF	TGTGCCAGCACGCGACAGGGGGCGAGGGAGCAGTTCTTC
NA	TRBD1	TRBJ1-4	TRBV5-1	CASSSGGGPRTNEKLFF	TGCGCCAGCAGCTCCGGAGGGGGCCCCAGGACTAATGAAAAACTGTTTTTT
NA	TRBD2	TRBJ2-1	TRBV25-1	CASSDGGSLYNEQFF	TGTGCCAGCAGTGACGGCGGGAGCCTTTACAATGAGCAGTTCTTC
NA	NA	TRBJ1-1	TRBV6-5	CASSSGYTEAFF	TGTGCCAGCAGTTCAGGGTACACTGAAGCTTTCTTT